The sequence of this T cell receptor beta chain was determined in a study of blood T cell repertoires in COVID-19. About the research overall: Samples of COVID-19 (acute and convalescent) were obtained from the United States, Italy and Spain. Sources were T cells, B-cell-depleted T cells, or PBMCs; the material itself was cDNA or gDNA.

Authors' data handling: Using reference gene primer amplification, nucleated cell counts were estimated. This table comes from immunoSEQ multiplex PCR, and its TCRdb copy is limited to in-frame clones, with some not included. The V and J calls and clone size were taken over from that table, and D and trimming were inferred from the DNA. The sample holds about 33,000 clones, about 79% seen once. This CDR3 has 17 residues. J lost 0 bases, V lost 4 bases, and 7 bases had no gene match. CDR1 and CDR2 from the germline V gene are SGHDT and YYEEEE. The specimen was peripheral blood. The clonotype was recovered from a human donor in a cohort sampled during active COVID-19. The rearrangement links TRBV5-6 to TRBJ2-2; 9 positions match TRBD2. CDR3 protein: CASSRLAGPPNTGELFF. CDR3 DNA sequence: TGTGCCAGCAGCCGTCTAGCGGGGCCCCCGAACACCGGGGAGCTGTTTTTT.